A single sample gave rise to the 4 T cell receptor beta chains below, sequenced in a study of T cell responses to AZD1222 COVID-19 vaccine. The protocol was immunoSEQ multiplex PCR, while the TCRdb copy is restricted to in-frame clones and leaves out a portion. The table has tens of thousands of clones, 75% to 90% seen once. The source material was peripheral blood, sampled on day 0 of MenACWY control vaccination. The receptors come from an adult in good health.

V is TRBV18 and J is TRBJ2-5; no definite D call. Trimming took off 2 bases at V and 2 bases at J, with 9 bases between the two ends. CDR3 length: 14 amino acids. Per the germline V gene, CDR1 is KGHSH and CDR2 is LQKENI. The CDR3 nucleotides read TGTGCCAGCTCACCAATGGGTACTCAAGAGACCCAGTACTTC. Translating it yields CASSPMGTQETQYF.

This clone was found a few times. The gene calls are TRBV29-1 and TRBJ1-6; a weak D match, TRBD1 (6 bases). In germline, CDR1 is SQVTM, CDR2 ANQGSEA. The CDR3 covers 13 residues. The V and J ends lost 6 bases and 4 bases respectively, with 10 bases between them. CDR3 region: CSVSRGYNSPLHF. For the CDR3, the DNA is TGCAGCGTCTCCAGGGGTTATAATTCACCCCTCCACTTT.

The chain uses TRBV7-9 and TRBJ1-6; 9 nucleotides line up with TRBD1. This CDR3 has 15 residues. The ends lost 4 bases at V and 10 bases at J; junction bases unmatched: 8. Germline CDR1 SEHNR, CDR2 FQNEAQ (reference sequence). CDR3 loop: CASSSRDRAGSPLHF. CDR3 DNA sequence: TGTGCCAGCAGCTCCCGGGACAGGGCAGGGTCACCCCTCCACTTT.

The chain employs TRBV14 and TRBJ2-7, with 7 bases fitting TRBD2. V lost 1 base to trimming and J lost 6 bases; unmatched junction nucleotides: 6. Germline-derived CDR1 and CDR2 are SGHDN and FVKESK. This CDR3 region has 14 residues. CDR3 protein: CASSQVRSGGEQYF. DNA of the CDR3: TGTGCCAGCAGCCAAGTACGCTCGGGGGGCGAGCAGTACTTC.